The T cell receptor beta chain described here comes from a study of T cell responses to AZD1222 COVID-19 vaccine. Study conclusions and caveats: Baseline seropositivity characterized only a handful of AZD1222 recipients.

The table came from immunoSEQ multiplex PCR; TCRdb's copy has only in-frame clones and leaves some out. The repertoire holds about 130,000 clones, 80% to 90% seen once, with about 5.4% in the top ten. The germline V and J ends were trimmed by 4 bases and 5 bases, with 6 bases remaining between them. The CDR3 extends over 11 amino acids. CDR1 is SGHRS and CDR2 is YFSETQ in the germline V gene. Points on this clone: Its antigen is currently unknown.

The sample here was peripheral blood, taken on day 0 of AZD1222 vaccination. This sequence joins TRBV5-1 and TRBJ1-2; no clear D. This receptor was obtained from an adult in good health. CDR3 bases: TGCGCCAGCAGCGGGGAGTATGGCTACACCTTC. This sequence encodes CASSGEYGYTF.